The sequence of this T cell receptor (beta chain) was determined in a study of OX40 agonist ivuxolimab in advanced cancers. Study-wide results and limits: Expanded clones were, on average, more numerous in CD8+ T cells than in CD4+. Partial responders dosed at 0.1-3.0 mg/kg displayed clonal expansion ranking among the lowest.

The table came from immunoSEQ multiplex PCR; TCRdb's copy has only in-frame clones and leaves some out. There are 25,000 to 35,000 clones in the sample; roughly 84% occur only once, and about a sixth lies in the top ten. This clone has just a few counts. Its target is unknown. Germline CDR1 and CDR2: GTSNPN and SVGIG (reference sequence). V lost 2 bases, J lost 2 bases, and 4 bases stayed unmatched. This CDR3 is built from 14 residues. Here the sequenced sample was CD4+ or CD8+ T cells sorted from blood, taken in a trial of the OX40 agonist ivuxolimab. The receptor was isolated from an adult with an advanced solid tumor such as melanoma, head and neck, liver or kidney cancer. The chain carries TRBV30 and TRBJ1-2; 8 bases are a match to TRBD1. The CDR3, as DNA: TGTGCCTGGAGTTCGACAGGGGCCAACTATGGCTACACCTTC. It codes for CAWSSTGANYGYTF.